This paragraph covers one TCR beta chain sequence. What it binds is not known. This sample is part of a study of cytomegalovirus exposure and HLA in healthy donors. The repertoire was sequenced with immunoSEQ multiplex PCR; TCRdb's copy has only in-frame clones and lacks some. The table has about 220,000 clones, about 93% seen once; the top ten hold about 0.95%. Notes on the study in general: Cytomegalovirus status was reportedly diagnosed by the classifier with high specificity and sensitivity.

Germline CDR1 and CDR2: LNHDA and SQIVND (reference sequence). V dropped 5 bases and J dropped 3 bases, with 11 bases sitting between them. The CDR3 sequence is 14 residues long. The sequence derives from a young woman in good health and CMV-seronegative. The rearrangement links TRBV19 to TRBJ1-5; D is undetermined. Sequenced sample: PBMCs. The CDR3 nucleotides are TGTGCCAGTAGTCCGGGGAGAGACAATCAGCCCCAGCATTTT. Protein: CASSPGRDNQPQHF.